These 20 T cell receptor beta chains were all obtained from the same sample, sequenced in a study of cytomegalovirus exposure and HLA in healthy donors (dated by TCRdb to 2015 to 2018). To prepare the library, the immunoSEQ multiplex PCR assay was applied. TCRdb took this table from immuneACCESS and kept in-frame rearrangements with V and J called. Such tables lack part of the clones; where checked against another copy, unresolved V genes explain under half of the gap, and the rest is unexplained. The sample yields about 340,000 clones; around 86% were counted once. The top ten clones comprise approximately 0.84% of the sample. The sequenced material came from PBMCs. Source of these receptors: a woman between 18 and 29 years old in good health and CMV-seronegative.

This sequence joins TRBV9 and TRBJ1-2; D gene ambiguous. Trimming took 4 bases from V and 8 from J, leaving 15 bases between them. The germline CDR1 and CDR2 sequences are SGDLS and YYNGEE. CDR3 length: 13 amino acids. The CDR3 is CASSPRTQNGYTF. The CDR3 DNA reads TGTGCCAGCAGCCCCCGGACTCAGAACGGCTACACCTTC. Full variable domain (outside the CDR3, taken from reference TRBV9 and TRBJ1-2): DSGVTQTPKHLITATGQRVTLRCSPRSGDLSVYWYQQSLDQGLQFLIQYYNGEERAKGNILERFSAQQFPDLHSELNLSSLELGDSALYFCASSPRTQNGYTFGSGTRLTVV.

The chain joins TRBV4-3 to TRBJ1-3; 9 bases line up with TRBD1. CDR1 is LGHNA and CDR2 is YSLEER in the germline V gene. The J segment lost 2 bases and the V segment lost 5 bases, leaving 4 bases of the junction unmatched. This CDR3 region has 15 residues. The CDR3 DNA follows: TGCGCCAGCAGCGGGGACAGGGCCACTGGAAACACCATATATTTT. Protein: CASSGDRATGNTIYF.

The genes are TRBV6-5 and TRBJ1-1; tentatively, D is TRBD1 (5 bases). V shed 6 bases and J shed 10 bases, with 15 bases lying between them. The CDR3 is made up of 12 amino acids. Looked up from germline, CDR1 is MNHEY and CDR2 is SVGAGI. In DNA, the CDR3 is TGTGCCAGCAGGGGGGGACCAAGCGGAGCTTTCTTT. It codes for CASRGGPSGAFF.

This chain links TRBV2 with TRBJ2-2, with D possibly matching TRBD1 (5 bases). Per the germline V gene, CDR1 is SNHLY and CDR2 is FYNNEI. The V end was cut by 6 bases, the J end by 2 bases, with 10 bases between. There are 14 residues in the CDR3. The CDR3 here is CASRPTDNTGELFF. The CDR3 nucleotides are TGTGCCAGCAGGCCGACAGACAACACCGGGGAGCTGTTTTTT.

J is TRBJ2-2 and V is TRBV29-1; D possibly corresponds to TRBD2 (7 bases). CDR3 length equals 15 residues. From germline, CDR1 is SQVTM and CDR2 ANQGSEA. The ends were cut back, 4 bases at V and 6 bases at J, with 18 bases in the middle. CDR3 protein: CSVGGRGGFPGELFF. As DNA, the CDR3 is TGCAGCGTTGGGGGCAGGGGAGGGTTTCCCGGGGAGCTGTTTTTT.

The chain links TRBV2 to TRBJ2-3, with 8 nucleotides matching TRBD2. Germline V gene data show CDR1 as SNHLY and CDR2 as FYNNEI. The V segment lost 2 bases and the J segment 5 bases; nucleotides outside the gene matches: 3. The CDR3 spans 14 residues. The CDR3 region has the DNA TGTGCCAGCAGTGAACATACTAGCGGAGATACGCAGTATTTT. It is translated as CASSEHTSGDTQYF.

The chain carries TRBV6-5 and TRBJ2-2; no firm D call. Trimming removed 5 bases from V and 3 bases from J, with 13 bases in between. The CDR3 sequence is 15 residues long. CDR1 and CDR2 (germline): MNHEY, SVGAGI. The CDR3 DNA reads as TGTGCCAGCAGTACGATGAGCGAGCACACCGGGGAGCTGTTTTTT. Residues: CASSTMSEHTGELFF.

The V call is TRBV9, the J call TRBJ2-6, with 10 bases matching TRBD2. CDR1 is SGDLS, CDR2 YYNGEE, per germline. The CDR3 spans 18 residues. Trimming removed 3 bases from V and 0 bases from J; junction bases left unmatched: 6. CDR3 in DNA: TGTGCCAGCAGCGAGGGACTAGCGCAGAGCTCTGGGGCCAACGTCCTGACTTTC. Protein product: CASSEGLAQSSGANVLTF. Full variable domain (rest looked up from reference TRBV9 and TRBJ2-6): DSGVTQTPKHLITATGQRVTLRCSPRSGDLSVYWYQQSLDQGLQFLIQYYNGEERAKGNILERFSAQQFPDLHSELNLSSLELGDSALYFCASSEGLAQSSGANVLTFGAGSRLTVL.

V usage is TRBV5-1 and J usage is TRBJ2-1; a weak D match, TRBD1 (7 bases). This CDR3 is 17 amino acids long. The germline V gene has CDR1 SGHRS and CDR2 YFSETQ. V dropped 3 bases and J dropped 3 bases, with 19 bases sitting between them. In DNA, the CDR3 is TGCGCCAGCAGCTCTTACAGGGGTGGGACTCTCTACAATGAGCAGTTCTTC. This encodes CASSSYRGGTLYNEQFF.

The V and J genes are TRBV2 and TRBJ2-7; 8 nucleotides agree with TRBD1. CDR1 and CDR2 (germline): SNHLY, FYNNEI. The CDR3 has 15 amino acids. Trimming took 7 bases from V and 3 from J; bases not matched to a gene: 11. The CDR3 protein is CASNELDRVSYEQYF. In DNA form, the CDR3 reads TGTGCCAGCAACGAATTGGACAGGGTCAGCTACGAGCAGTACTTC.

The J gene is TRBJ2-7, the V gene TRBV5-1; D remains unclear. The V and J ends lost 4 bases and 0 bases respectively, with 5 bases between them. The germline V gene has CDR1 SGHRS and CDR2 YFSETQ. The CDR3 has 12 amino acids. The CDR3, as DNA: TGCGCCAGCAGCGCCAGCTCCTACGAGCAGTACTTC. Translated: CASSASSYEQYF.

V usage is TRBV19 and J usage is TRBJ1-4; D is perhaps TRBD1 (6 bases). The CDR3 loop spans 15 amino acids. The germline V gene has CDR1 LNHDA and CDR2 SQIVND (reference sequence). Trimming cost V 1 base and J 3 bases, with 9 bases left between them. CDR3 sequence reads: CASSIGQASNEKLFF. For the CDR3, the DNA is TGTGCCAGTAGTATAGGACAGGCGTCTAATGAAAAACTGTTTTTT.

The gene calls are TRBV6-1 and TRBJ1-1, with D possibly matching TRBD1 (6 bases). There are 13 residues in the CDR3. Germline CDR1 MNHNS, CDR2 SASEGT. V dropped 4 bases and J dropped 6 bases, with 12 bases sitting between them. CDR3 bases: TGTGCCAGCAGTGTACAGGGACACTCTGAAGCTTTCTTT. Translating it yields CASSVQGHSEAFF.

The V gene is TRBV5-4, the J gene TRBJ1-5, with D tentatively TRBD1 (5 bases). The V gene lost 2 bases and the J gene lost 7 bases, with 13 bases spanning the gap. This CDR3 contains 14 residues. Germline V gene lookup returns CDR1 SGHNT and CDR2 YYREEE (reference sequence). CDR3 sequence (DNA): TGTGCCAGCAGCTTAGGCGGGGGGGACCAGCCCCAGCATTTT. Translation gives CASSLGGGDQPQHF.

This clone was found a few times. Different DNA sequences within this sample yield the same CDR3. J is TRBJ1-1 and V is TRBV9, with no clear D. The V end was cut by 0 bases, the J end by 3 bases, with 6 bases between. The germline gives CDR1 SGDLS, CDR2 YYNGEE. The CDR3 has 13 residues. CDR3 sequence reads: CASSVVSDTEAFF. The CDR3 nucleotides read TGTGCCAGCAGCGTAGTCTCGGACACTGAAGCTTTCTTT.

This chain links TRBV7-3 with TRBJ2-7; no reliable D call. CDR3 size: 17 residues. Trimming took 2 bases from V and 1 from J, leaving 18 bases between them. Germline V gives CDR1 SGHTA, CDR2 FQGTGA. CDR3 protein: CASSLGKRYKFSYEQYF. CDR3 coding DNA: TGTGCCAGCAGCTTAGGTAAGCGCTACAAGTTTTCCTACGAGCAGTACTTC.

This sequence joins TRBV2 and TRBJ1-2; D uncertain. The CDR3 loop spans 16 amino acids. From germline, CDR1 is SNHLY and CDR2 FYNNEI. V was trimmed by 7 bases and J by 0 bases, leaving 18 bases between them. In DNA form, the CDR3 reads TGTGCCAGCACCCACCTGGACCGGGAAGCTAACTATGGCTACACCTTC. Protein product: CASTHLDREANYGYTF.

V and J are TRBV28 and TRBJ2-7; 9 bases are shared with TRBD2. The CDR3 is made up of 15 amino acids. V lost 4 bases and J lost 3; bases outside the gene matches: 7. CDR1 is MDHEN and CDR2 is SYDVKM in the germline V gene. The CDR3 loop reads CASSSSLAGIYEQYF. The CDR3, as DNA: TGTGCCAGCAGTTCAAGTCTAGCGGGAATCTACGAGCAGTACTTC.

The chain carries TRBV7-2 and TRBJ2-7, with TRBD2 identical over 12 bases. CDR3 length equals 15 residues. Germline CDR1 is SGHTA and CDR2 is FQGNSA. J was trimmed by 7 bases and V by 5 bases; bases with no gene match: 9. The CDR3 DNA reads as TGTGCCAGCAGCGCAGCAACTAGCGGGAGGCCGGAGCAGTACTTC. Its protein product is CASSAATSGRPEQYF. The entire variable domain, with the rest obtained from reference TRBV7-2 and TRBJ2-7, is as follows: GAGVSQSPSNKVTEKGKDVELRCDPISGHTALYWYRQSLGQGLEFLIYFQGNSAPDKSGLPSDRFSAERTGGSVSTLTIQRTQQEDSAVYLCASSAATSGRPEQYFGPGTRLTVT.

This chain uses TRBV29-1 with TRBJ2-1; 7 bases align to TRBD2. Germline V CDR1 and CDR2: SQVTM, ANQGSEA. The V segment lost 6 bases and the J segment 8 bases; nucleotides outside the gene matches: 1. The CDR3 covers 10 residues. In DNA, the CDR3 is TGCAGCGTGGGAGGGTATGAGCAGTTCTTC. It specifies CSVGGYEQFF.